This entry features one TCR beta chain sequence. In this sample, this clone turned up many times. The target of this receptor is not known. Per-nucleotide qualities are absent, and no much larger clonotype sits a single base away. Other DNA sequences in this sample translate to the same CDR3. The entry originates in a study of metastatic and nonmetastatic thyroid tumors (dated by TCRdb to the early 2020s). About the study as a whole: Repertoires from peripheral blood and from tumor or nodule tissue samples of malignant and benign thyroid patients were compared. Overall results and qualifications from the work: TCR beta diversity was reported as significantly higher in malignant tumors than in benign nodules, in both blood and tumor samples.

CDR3 length: 13 amino acids, cysteine to phenylalanine. Of the read, only the CDR3 DNA is kept; its 39 bases are in frame from base 1. V trim: 8 bases; J trim: 4 bases; unmatched bases: 7. From a lookup of the germline V gene, CDR1 and CDR2 are WSHSY and SAAADI. No patient had received any treatment before thyroid surgery. Patient clinical samples collected from about 2012 to 2018 were retrospectively analysed using T-cell receptor beta sequencing. The library relied on PCR. The instrument was an Illumina HiSeq 4000. High-throughput sequencing was used to profile the TCR beta-chain CDR3 region of every patient. Under the source paper's analysis protocol: A classifier to discriminate distant-metastatic papillary thyroid cancer patients was built from CDR3 differences across clinicopathological groups. Repertoire diversity was assessed with the Shannon index, and tumor-blood repertoire similarity with the Morisita-Horn index. The raw public data were reprocessed by TCRdb itself: fastp quality trimming at Q25, MiXCR clonotype calling, in-frame beta chains only. TCRdb assigned the V and J calls; the authors' analysis was not used. The table for this sample lists fewer than 30,000 clones; more than 12% of them were counted only once. Of the sample, 2.5% to 3.5% falls within the top ten clones.

The receptor's source is a female donor with papillary thyroid cancer or a benign thyroid nodule (not recorded which). Some clones in this sample may be carry-over from other donors' samples. The V and J segments used are TRBV10-2 and TRBJ1-2; TRBD1 aligns with 7 central bases. Sequences were obtained from blood. The CDR3 region has the sequence CASGGQEAYGYTF. The DNA sequence is as follows: TGCGCCAGCGGAGGACAGGAGGCCTATGGCTACACCTTC.